This TCR beta chain was found in a study of CD8+CD57+ T cells in acquired aplastic anemia listed by TCRdb under 2018. Concerning the study at large: On average, sorted CD4+ and CD8+ cells yielded 2.5 to 3.5 ug of extracted DNA, with a range of roughly 0.17 to 27.4 ug. CD8+CD57+ expansion was defined as a frequency above the mean frequency observed in healthy subjects. Beyond this particular receptor, the publication reports: About 30 CD8+ CDR3 sequences were found to be shared between patients and controls, but these sequences appeared to be highly expressed in patients and within the immunodominant clones of the patients. No significant difference in CD8+ Simpson's diversity was found between patients and healthy controls (P=0.060).

Genomic DNA was used as template for profiling of TCR beta VDJ combinations and CDR3 sequences. An Illumina HiSeq 2000 was used for TCR repertoire sequencing. The authors' pipeline ran thus. TRBV/TRBJ rearrangement plots, CDR3 size and DJ length profiles, and Simpson's diversity index were used to evaluate the repertoires. The most abundant DNA sequence in the deep sequencing data was taken as the immunodominant clone. CDR3 amino acid sequences were checked for sharing across subjects and were also compared against the VDJdb database and published repertoires. TCRdb trimmed public reads at Q25 via fastp, called clones via MiXCR and kept in-frame beta chains. Every distinct CDR3 protein forms one entry, paired with its most common genes and DNA. The V and J calls were determined by TCRdb, not by the authors. Recorded for this sample are hundreds of thousands of distinct CDR3 sequences; around half of them occurred a single time. The ten largest clones represent about 8.3% of the sample.

As to this clonotype: It has no known antigen specificity. Within one base of it there is no much larger clone, and no base qualities were kept.

The CDR3, from cysteine to phenylalanine, totals 15 residues. Only the CDR3 DNA is retained, 45 bases long and in frame from the first base. The germline V gene (reference sequence) sets CDR1 to MNHEY and CDR2 to SMNVEV. Germline trimming: 2 bases from V, 5 bases from J; junction bases outside gene matches: 6. Patients chosen for sequencing had shown expansion of CD8+CD57+ cells by flow cytometry. Every patient had severe acquired aplastic anemia, diagnosed using the International Study of Aplastic Anemia and Agranulocytosis and Camitta criteria. No therapy had been received by the patients at the time of blood sampling. The study deep-sequenced TCR repertoires of sorted CD4+ and CD8+ blood T cells from severe aplastic anemia patients and healthy subjects. In the USA, patient enrollment took place under clinicaltrials.gov protocols 00001620, 01623167, 00001397, 00071045, 00081523 and 00961064. Ficoll-Paque density gradient centrifugation was used to isolate peripheral blood mononuclear cells. Before DNA extraction, CD4+ and CD8+ T cells were sorted with FACS or magnetic beads.

This TCR derives from a human donor with aplastic anemia. The rearrangement combines TRBV27 with TRBJ2-1; 7 central bases correspond to TRBD1. The sample comprised sorted CD4+, CD8+, or CD8+CD57+ T cells (not recorded which) from PBMCs. The DNA reads as follows: TGTGCCAGCAGTTTACCCGACAGGGTGGACAATGAGCAGTTCTTC. The encoded protein is CASSLPDRVDNEQFF.